A single sample gave rise to the 17 T cell receptor beta chains below, sequenced in a study of blood T cell repertoires in COVID-19 (dated by TCRdb to about 2020). Receptor libraries were prepared by the immunoSEQ multiplex PCR assay. TCRdb took this table from immuneACCESS and kept in-frame rearrangements with V and J called. Such tables lack part of the clones; where checked against another copy, unresolved V genes explain under half of the gap, and the rest is unexplained. Present in this sample are 170,000 or so clones, 90% to 95% of which were seen just once. The ten largest clones capture 0.53% of the sample. Sequences were obtained from peripheral blood. The origin of the receptors is a man in his forties or fifties with acute or convalescent COVID-19.

The chain is built from TRBV6-2 or TRBV6-3 and TRBJ1-5, with unresolved D. V was clipped by 5 bases and J by 3 bases, with 8 bases between them. Germline V gene sequence: CDR1 MNHEY, CDR2 SVGEGT. The CDR3 covers 13 residues. CDR3 sequence reads: CASSDSVNQPQHF. In nucleotides, the CDR3 is TGTGCCAGCAGTGATTCAGTCAATCAGCCCCAGCATTTT.

This sequence joins TRBV10-3 and TRBJ1-1; D call uncertain. V was shortened by 4 bases and J by 2 bases, with 14 bases between the two germline ends. The CDR3 length is 15 residues. From germline, CDR1 is ENHRY and CDR2 SYGVKD. The CDR3: CAISGLRISNTEAFF. The DNA of the CDR3 is TGTGCCATCAGTGGTCTCAGAATCTCCAACACTGAAGCTTTCTTT.

The J gene is TRBJ1-2, the V gene TRBV15; 9 nucleotides align to TRBD1. The CDR3 runs to 16 residues. V lost 2 bases and J lost 1; bases outside the gene matches: 5. Germline V gene sequence: CDR1 LNHNV, CDR2 YYDKDF (reference sequence). CDR3 in amino acids: CATSRIGTGNNYGYTF. In nucleotides, the CDR3 is TGTGCCACCAGCAGAATCGGGACAGGGAATAACTATGGCTACACCTTC.

The chain uses TRBV5-1 and TRBJ2-7, with 7 positions matching TRBD1. V shed 0 bases, J shed 2 bases, and the junction held 5 bases outside the gene matches. Germline V gene data show CDR1 as SGHRS and CDR2 as YFSETQ. CDR3 length equals 15 residues. The CDR3 region is CASSLEGAIPYEQYF. CDR3 bases: TGCGCCAGCAGCTTGGAGGGGGCCATCCCCTACGAGCAGTACTTC.

This rearrangement joins TRBV23-1 to TRBJ1-3; TRBD1 is a possible D gene (5 bases). TRBV23-1 is placed among ORFs of uncertain function. V gave up 4 bases and J gave up 2 bases, with 12 bases separating them. This CDR3 has 15 amino acids. CDR3: CASSRGGLAGNTIYF. CDR3 DNA sequence: TGCGCCAGCAGTCGGGGGGGGTTGGCTGGAAACACCATATATTTT.

This clone was seen once. This chain uses TRBV7-2 with TRBJ2-5; 7 bases align to TRBD2. Germline CDR1 is SGHTA and CDR2 is FQGNSA. CDR3 size: 15 residues. Trimming removed 3 bases from V and 2 bases from J; junction bases left unmatched: 6. The CDR3 spells CASSFTGTTQETQYF. The CDR3 coding sequence is TGTGCCAGCAGCTTCACCGGGACTACGCAAGAGACCCAGTACTTC.

The chain carries TRBV7-8 and TRBJ2-3; weak D call: TRBD2 (6 bases). Per germline, CDR1 SGHVS and CDR2 FQNEAQ. The CDR3 consists of 15 residues. Between the trimmed V and J ends, which lost 1 base and 3 bases, there was a span of 11 bases. The DNA of the CDR3 is TGTGCCAGCAGCTTAGTAGCGGTTGGGACAGATACGCAGTATTTT. This translates into CASSLVAVGTDTQYF.

This chain connects TRBV4-1 to TRBJ2-1, with 10 bases fitting TRBD2. Germline values: CDR1 MGHRA, CDR2 YSYEKL. There are 18 residues in the CDR3. The V gene end was trimmed by 1 base and the J gene end by 8 bases; junction bases not matched to a gene: 14. The CDR3 is CASSQVSPSGSLRYEQFF. The CDR3 DNA reads as TGCGCCAGCAGCCAAGTATCCCCTAGCGGGAGTCTTAGGTATGAGCAGTTCTTC.

J is TRBJ1-1 and V is TRBV28, with unresolved D. CDR3 size: 12 residues. Germline assignment: CDR1 MDHEN and CDR2 SYDVKM. Trimming pared 1 base from V and 6 bases from J, leaving 6 bases between. The CDR3 DNA is TGTGCCAGCAGTTTATTCGAGTCTGAAGCTTTCTTT. Translating it yields CASSLFESEAFF.

The chain has TRBV27 and TRBJ2-1, with TRBD2 matching over 10 bases. Trimming at V came to 5 bases and at J to 4 bases, leaving 8 bases not matched to a gene. CDR3 length equals 16 residues. Germline V gives CDR1 MNHEY, CDR2 SMNVEV (reference sequence). The CDR3 region has the DNA TGTGCCAGCAGTCCCTCCCTGACTAGCGGGTACAATGAGCAGTTCTTC. Its translation is CASSPSLTSGYNEQFF.

The chain carries TRBV3-1 (or the pseudogene TRBV3-2) and TRBJ2-7; 8 nucleotides match TRBD1. The CDR3 length is 15 residues. Losses at the gene ends were 4 bases for V and 3 bases for J; bases not matched to a gene: 8. The germline V gene has CDR1 LGHDT and CDR2 YNNKEL (reference sequence). CDR3 in amino acids: CASSPRTGIVYEQYF. DNA of the CDR3: TGTGCCAGCAGCCCCAGGACAGGGATCGTCTACGAGCAGTACTTC.

The chain has TRBV10-3 and TRBJ2-3, with 15 bases fitting TRBD2. The CDR3 sequence is 17 residues long. The germline gives CDR1 ENHRY, CDR2 SYGVKD. V gave up 2 bases and J gave up 3 bases; unmatched junction bases: 3. The CDR3 coding sequence is TGTGCCATCAGTGAGGGACTAGCGGGAGGGACGACAGATACGCAGTATTTT. This gives the protein CAISEGLAGGTTDTQYF.

The genes are TRBV27 and TRBJ1-2; 10 bases agree with TRBD1. Trimming cost V 2 bases and J 3 bases; bases outside gene matches: 3. The CDR3 has 15 residues. Germline V gene data show CDR1 as MNHEY and CDR2 as SMNVEV (reference sequence). CDR3 residues: CASSLRGQGHYGYTF. The CDR3 DNA reads TGTGCCAGCAGTTTAAGGGGACAGGGGCACTATGGCTACACCTTC.

The genes are TRBV6-1 and TRBJ2-2; 8 bases match TRBD1. V trimming: 1 base; J trimming: 7 bases; junction bases outside the gene matches: 8. The germline CDR1 and CDR2 sequences are MNHNS and SASEGT. CDR3 size: 16 residues. CDR3 protein: CASSEDETGVVGELFF. CDR3 DNA sequence: TGTGCCAGCAGTGAAGACGAGACAGGGGTGGTCGGGGAGCTGTTTTTT.

A few counts support this clone. The chain joins TRBV25-1 to TRBJ2-2, with D possibly being TRBD1 or TRBD2 (5 bases each). Trimming cost V 10 bases and J 7 bases, with 10 bases left between them. The germline V gene encodes CDR1 MGHDK and CDR2 SYGVNS. The CDR3 length is 11 residues. The CDR3 is CATRGVGELFF. CDR3 nucleotides: TGTGCCACCAGAGGGGTCGGGGAGCTGTTTTTT.

The chain links TRBV10-3 to TRBJ2-2, with D maybe TRBD1 (5 bases). CDR1 ENHRY and CDR2 SYGVKD come from the germline V gene. The CDR3 has 15 amino acids. Trimming removed 2 bases from V and 7 bases from J, with 14 bases in between. For the CDR3, the DNA is TGTGCCATCAGTGAGAATGGGGCGGCTGACGGGGAGCTGTTTTTT. Translating gives CAISENGAADGELFF.

The rearrangement joins TRBV11-3 to TRBJ2-2, with D perhaps matching TRBD1 (8 bases). V was cut by 5 bases and J by 4 bases, with 17 bases left in between. The germline gives CDR1 SGHNT, CDR2 YENEEA. This CDR3 has 16 residues. The CDR3 loop reads CASSHHRGGSTGELFF. The CDR3 DNA follows: TGTGCCAGCAGCCACCACAGGGGGGGGAGCACCGGGGAGCTGTTTTTT.